The 23 T cell receptor beta chains below were found in one sample sequenced in a study of CD8+ T cells in alopecia areata. Extracted RNA was reverse transcribed, and the resulting cDNA served as sequencing template. Libraries were prepared by immunoSEQ multiplex PCR; TCRdb keeps only in-frame clonotypes and omits some of them. The sample lists 200,000 or so clones, 58% occurring once. Treatment denoted: oral pan-JAK inhibitor, 5-10 mg twice daily. The material sequenced was CD4+ T cells sorted from blood, taken at week 24, from a patient treated with tofacitinib. These receptors all stem from a human donor with alopecia areata.

This clone was counted a few times. The rearrangement links TRBV29-1 to TRBJ2-7, with D perhaps matching TRBD1 (6 bases). CDR1 and CDR2 (germline): SQVTM, ANQGSEA. V lost 2 bases, J lost 2 bases, and 16 bases lay in between. CDR3 length equals 15 residues. CDR3 residues: CSVEKRQGFAYEQYF. CDR3 bases: TGCAGCGTTGAAAAGCGGCAGGGGTTCGCCTACGAGCAGTACTTC.

This clone turned up a few times. The rearrangement links TRBV29-1 to TRBJ1-1; unclear D gene. This CDR3 region has 13 residues. Between the trimmed V and J ends, which lost 6 bases and 4 bases, there was a span of 15 bases. Germline V lookup: CDR1 SQVTM, CDR2 ANQGSEA. The CDR3 sequence is CSVNGRSGTEAFF. The CDR3 bases are TGCAGCGTGAACGGACGAAGCGGCACTGAAGCTTTCTTT.

The table lists this clone with a few counts. The chain is built from TRBV7-2 and TRBJ2-7; D is possibly TRBD2 (5 bases). Looked up from germline, CDR1 is SGHTA and CDR2 is FQGNSA. V lost 3 bases to trimming and J lost 3 bases, with 18 bases between them. The CDR3 spans 16 residues. The CDR3 loop reads CASSFEGITVSYEQYF. The CDR3 DNA reads as TGTGCCAGCAGCTTCGAGGGAATTACTGTTAGCTACGAGCAGTACTTC.

The V call is TRBV7-2, the J call TRBJ1-2; 8 positions match TRBD1. The ends lost 6 bases at V and 1 base at J; junction bases unmatched: 13. This CDR3 region has 17 residues. Per the germline V gene, CDR1 is SGHTA and CDR2 is FQGNSA. The CDR3 is CASRTGPGQEDNYGYTF. The CDR3 DNA follows: TGTGCCAGCAGGACAGGACCGGGACAGGAGGATAACTATGGCTACACCTTC.

The chain links TRBV2 to TRBJ1-4; 7 positions agree with TRBD1. The CDR3 has 13 amino acids. V shed 7 bases and J 7 bases; nucleotides not matched to a gene: 6. CDR1 is SNHLY, CDR2 FYNNEI, per germline. The CDR3, as DNA: TGTGCCAGCACCGGACAGGTTTTTGAAAAACTGTTTTTT. It specifies CASTGQVFEKLFF.

This clone was seen only a few times. V and J are TRBV4-1 and TRBJ1-4, with 9 positions matching TRBD1. The CDR3 length is 14 residues. V was clipped by 5 bases and J by 8 bases; unmatched bases: 6. Germline CDR1 MGHRA, CDR2 YSYEKL. The CDR3 coding sequence is TGCGCCAGCAGCGGTGACAGGGGGAACGAAAAACTGTTTTTT. Translating it yields CASSGDRGNEKLFF.

The rearrangement joins TRBV7-2 to TRBJ1-2; 8 bases agree with TRBD1. The CDR3 spans 11 residues. Per the germline V gene, CDR1 is SGHTA and CDR2 is FQGNSA. In DNA, the CDR3 is TGTGCGACAGGGGAAGGCTATGGCTACACCTTC. Amino acids: CATGEGYGYTF.

Only one count was recorded for this clone. The chain is built from TRBV20-1 and TRBJ2-5, with D possibly being TRBD1 or TRBD2 (5 bases each). The germline V gene encodes CDR1 DFQATT and CDR2 SNEGSKA (reference sequence). This CDR3 spans 11 amino acids. The CDR3 loop reads CALRGGETQYF. CDR3 DNA: TGCGCTCTGAGGGGCGGGGAGACCCAGTACTTC.

The chain recombines TRBV7-2 with TRBJ2-1; TRBD2 matches 14 bases. Germline V lookup: CDR1 SGHTA, CDR2 FQGNSA. V shed 4 bases, J shed 9 bases, and the junction held 17 bases outside the gene matches. The CDR3 extends over 19 amino acids. The CDR3: CASSSDPRKTSGRAVEQFF. DNA for the CDR3: TGTGCCAGCAGCTCGGATCCGAGGAAGACTAGCGGGAGGGCCGTTGAGCAGTTCTTC. Drawing the rest from reference TRBV7-2 and TRBJ2-1, the complete variable domain is GAGVSQSPSNKVTEKGKDVELRCDPISGHTALYWYRQSLGQGLEFLIYFQGNSAPDKSGLPSDRFSAERTGGSVSTLTIQRTQQEDSAVYLCASSSDPRKTSGRAVEQFFGPGTRLTVL.

This clone showed up just a few times. This sequence joins TRBV25-1 and TRBJ2-3; D remains ambiguous. Germline CDR1 reads MGHDK; CDR2 reads SYGVNS. V lost 2 bases and J lost 2, with 11 bases in between. The CDR3 runs to 15 residues. Written as DNA, the CDR3 is TGTGCCAGCAGTGAAGATCTACACCTCACAGATACGCAGTATTTT. Translating gives CASSEDLHLTDTQYF.

V usage is TRBV7-6 and J usage is TRBJ2-7; a weak D match, TRBD2 (5 bases). Trimming shortened V by 1 base and J by 7 bases, and 14 bases separated the two germline ends. Germline lookup yields CDR1 SGHVS and CDR2 FNYEAQ. The CDR3 has 14 amino acids. CDR3: CASSLERLAREQYF. The CDR3, as DNA: TGTGCCAGCAGCTTAGAACGGCTAGCTCGTGAGCAGTACTTC. The full variable domain, rest sourced from reference TRBV7-6 and TRBJ2-7, is GAGVSQSPRYKVTKRGQDVALRCDPISGHVSLYWYRQALGQGPEFLTYFNYEAQQDKSGLPNDRFSAERPEGSISTLTIQRTEQRDSAMYRCASSLERLAREQYFGPGTRLTVT.

The gene calls are TRBV5-4 and TRBJ2-2, with 11 bases matching TRBD1. With 0 bases clipped from V and 7 bases from J, the junction kept 5 bases outside the gene matches. CDR3 length: 16 residues. The V gene's germline CDR1 is SGHNT and CDR2 YYREEE (reference sequence). CDR3 residues: CASSLGTGGANGELFF. The CDR3 DNA reads TGTGCCAGCAGCTTGGGGACAGGGGGCGCGAACGGGGAGCTGTTTTTT.

The V gene is TRBV27, the J gene TRBJ2-7; a weak D match, TRBD1 (6 bases). The CDR3 is made up of 14 amino acids. V dropped 2 bases and J dropped 7 bases, with 15 bases sitting between them. Germline V gives CDR1 MNHEY, CDR2 SMNVEV (reference sequence). DNA of the CDR3: TGTGCCAGCAGTTTAGGGTCCCAGGGGATTGAGCAGTACTTC. Encoded protein: CASSLGSQGIEQYF.

Concerning this clone: Other DNA sequences in this specimen translate into the identical CDR3. The V call is TRBV18, the J call TRBJ2-5; D not resolved. V lost 2 bases and J lost 3, with 4 bases in between. This CDR3 is built from 12 residues. Germline loops: CDR1 KGHSH, CDR2 LQKENI. CDR3 in amino acids: CASSPSEETQYF. CDR3 sequence (DNA): TGTGCCAGCTCACCATCCGAAGAGACCCAGTACTTC.

The J gene is TRBJ2-5, the V gene TRBV6-6; 7 bases line up with TRBD1. From germline, CDR1 is MNHNY and CDR2 SVGAGI (reference sequence). J was trimmed by 3 bases and V by 2 bases; bases with no gene match: 3. CDR3 length equals 14 residues. DNA for the CDR3: TGTGCCAGCAGTTACCCCGACAGGGAAGAGACCCAGTACTTC. This gives the protein CASSYPDREETQYF.

This clone was counted between two and nine times. The gene calls are TRBV30 and TRBJ2-1; weak D call: TRBD2 (6 bases). V lost 3 bases and J lost 0, with 6 bases in between. The CDR3 runs 13 residues. From germline, CDR1 is GTSNPN and CDR2 SVGIG (reference sequence). The chain's CDR3 is CAWSGSSYNEQFF. DNA of the CDR3: TGTGCCTGGAGCGGGAGCTCCTACAATGAGCAGTTCTTC. The whole variable domain, filled in from reference TRBV30 and TRBJ2-1, reads SQTIHQWPATLVQPVGSPLSLECTVEGTSNPNLYWYRQAAGRGLQLLFYSVGIGQISSEVPQNLSASRPQDRQFILSSKKLLLSDSGFYLCAWSGSSYNEQFFGPGTRLTVL.

This clone was found a few times. V is TRBV7-9 and J is TRBJ2-3, with 8 bases aligning to TRBD2. The CDR3 consists of 15 residues. Germline V lookup: CDR1 SEHNR, CDR2 FQNEAQ (reference sequence). With V trimmed by 2 bases and J by 5 bases, 6 bases remained unmatched. CDR3 coding DNA: TGTGCCAGCAGCTTAATGGCGGGGGGACAAGATACGCAGTATTTT. It translates to CASSLMAGGQDTQYF.

The chain has TRBV5-1 and TRBJ1-1; maybe TRBD1 (5 bases). V lost 4 bases and J 4 bases, leaving 14 bases between the germline ends. This CDR3 comprises 14 residues. Germline V gene sequence: CDR1 SGHRS, CDR2 YFSETQ. DNA for the CDR3: TGCGCCAGCAGCACGGTCGCGGGGACCACTGAAGCTTTCTTT. Translation: CASSTVAGTTEAFF.

V gene TRBV15 combines with J gene TRBJ2-5; TRBD2 might be the D (5 bases). Germline assignment: CDR1 LNHNV and CDR2 YYDKDF (reference sequence). The CDR3 totals 15 residues. Trimming took 0 bases from V and 3 from J, leaving 11 bases between them. The CDR3 protein is CATSRDLKREETQYF. The CDR3, as DNA: TGTGCCACCAGCAGAGATCTAAAGAGGGAAGAGACCCAGTACTTC.

This clone has a handful of counts. V and J are TRBV5-1 and TRBJ1-3; possibly TRBD1 for D (5 bases). Looked up from germline, CDR1 is SGHRS and CDR2 is YFSETQ. V lost 7 bases, J lost 0 bases, and 8 bases lay in between. The CDR3 contains 13 residues. The CDR3 nucleotides are TGCGCCAGCGGGGACGGCTCTGGAAACACCATATATTTT. It specifies CASGDGSGNTIYF.

The chain links TRBV7-2 to TRBJ1-2; 10 bases align to TRBD1. The germline gives CDR1 SGHTA, CDR2 FQGNSA. After removal of 9 bases from V and 6 bases from J, the junction contained 7 bases not matched to a gene. This CDR3 is 13 amino acids long. The CDR3 DNA follows: TGTGCCAGTAAACCCGGGACAGGGGATGGCTACACCTTC. Protein product: CASKPGTGDGYTF.

In this sample, this clone turned up a few times. The chain uses TRBV10-3 and TRBJ2-5, with TRBD2 matching 13 bases. From germline, CDR1 is ENHRY and CDR2 SYGVKD. The CDR3 is made up of 16 amino acids. J gave up 3 bases and V 4 bases, and 5 bases lay outside the gene matches. CDR3 sequence: CAISGPGLAGKETQYF. Written as DNA, the CDR3 is TGTGCCATCAGTGGACCGGGACTAGCGGGAAAAGAGACCCAGTACTTC.

The V gene is TRBV30, the J gene TRBJ2-1; TRBD1 matches at 8 bases. V lost 4 bases and J lost 4; bases outside the gene matches: 9. This CDR3 contains 15 residues. Germline lookup yields CDR1 GTSNPN and CDR2 SVGIG (reference sequence). For the CDR3, the DNA is TGTGCCTGGACACCGGGACAGGTGATATACAATGAGCAGTTCTTC. Its protein is CAWTPGQVIYNEQFF.